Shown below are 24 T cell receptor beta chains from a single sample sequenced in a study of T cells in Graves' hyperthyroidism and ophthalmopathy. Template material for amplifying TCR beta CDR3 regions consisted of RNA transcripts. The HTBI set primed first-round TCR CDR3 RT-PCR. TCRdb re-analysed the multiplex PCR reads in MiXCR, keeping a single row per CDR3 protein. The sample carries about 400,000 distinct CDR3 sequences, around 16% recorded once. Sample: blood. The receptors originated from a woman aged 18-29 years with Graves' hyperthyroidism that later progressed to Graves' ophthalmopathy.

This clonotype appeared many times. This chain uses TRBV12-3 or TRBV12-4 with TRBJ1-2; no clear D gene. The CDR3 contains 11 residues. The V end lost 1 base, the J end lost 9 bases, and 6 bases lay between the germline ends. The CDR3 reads CASSLGSRYTF. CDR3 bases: TGTGCCAGCAGTTTAGGCAGTCGCTACACCTTC.

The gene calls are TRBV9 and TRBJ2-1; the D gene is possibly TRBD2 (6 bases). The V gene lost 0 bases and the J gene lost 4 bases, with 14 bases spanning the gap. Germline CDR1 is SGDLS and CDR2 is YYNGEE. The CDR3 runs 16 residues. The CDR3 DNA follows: TGTGCCAGCAGCGTAGGCGGCGGTGGGGGGTACAATGAGCAGTTCTTC. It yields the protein CASSVGGGGGYNEQFF.

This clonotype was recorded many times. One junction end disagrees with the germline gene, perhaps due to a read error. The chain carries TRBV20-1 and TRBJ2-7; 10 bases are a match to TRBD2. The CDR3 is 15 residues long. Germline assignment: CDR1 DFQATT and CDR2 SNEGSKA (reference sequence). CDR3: CSPSPGLAPPYEQYF. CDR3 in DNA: TGCAGTCCTAGCCCGGGACTAGCGCCGCCCTACGAGCAGTACTTC.

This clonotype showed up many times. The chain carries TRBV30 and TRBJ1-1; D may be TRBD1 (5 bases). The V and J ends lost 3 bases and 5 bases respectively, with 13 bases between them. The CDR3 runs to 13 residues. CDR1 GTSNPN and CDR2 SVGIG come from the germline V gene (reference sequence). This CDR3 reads CAWRAGATTEAFF. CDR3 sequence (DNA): TGTGCCTGGAGGGCCGGGGCTACAACTGAAGCTTTCTTT.

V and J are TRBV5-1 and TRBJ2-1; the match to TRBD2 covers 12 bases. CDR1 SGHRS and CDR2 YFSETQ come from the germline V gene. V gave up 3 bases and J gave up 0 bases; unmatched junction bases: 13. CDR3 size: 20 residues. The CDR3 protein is CASSSGLAGPPTTSYNEQFF. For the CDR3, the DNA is TGCGCCAGCAGCTCAGGACTAGCGGGACCCCCGACGACCTCCTACAATGAGCAGTTCTTC.

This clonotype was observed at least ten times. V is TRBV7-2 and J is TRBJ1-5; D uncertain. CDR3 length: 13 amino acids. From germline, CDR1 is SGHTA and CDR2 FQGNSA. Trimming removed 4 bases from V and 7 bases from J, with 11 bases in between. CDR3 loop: CASSSTPPQPQHF. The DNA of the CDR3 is TGTGCCAGCAGCTCTACCCCCCCCCAGCCCCAGCATTTT.

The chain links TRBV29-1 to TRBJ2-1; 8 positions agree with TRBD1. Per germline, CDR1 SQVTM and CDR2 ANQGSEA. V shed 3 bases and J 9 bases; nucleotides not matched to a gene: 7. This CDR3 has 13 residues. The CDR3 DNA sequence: TGCAGCGTTGATATGCAGGGGGCAGGTGAGCAGTTCTTC. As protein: CSVDMQGAGEQFF.

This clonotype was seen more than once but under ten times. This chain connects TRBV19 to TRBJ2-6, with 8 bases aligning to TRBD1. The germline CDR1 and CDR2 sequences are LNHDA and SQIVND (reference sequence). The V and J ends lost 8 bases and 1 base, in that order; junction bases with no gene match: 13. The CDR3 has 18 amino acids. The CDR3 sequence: CASVARTGTSSGANVLTF. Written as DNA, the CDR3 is TGTGCCAGTGTGGCGCGGACAGGGACCTCTTCTGGGGCCAACGTCCTGACTTTC.

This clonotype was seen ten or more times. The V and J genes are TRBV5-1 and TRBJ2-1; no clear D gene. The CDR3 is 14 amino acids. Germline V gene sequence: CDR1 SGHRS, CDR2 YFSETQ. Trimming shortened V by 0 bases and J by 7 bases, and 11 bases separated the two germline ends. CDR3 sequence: CASSLADPWNEQFF. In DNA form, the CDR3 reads TGCGCCAGCAGCTTGGCGGACCCTTGGAATGAGCAGTTCTTC. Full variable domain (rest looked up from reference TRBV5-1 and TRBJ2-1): KAGVTQTPRYLIKTRGQQVTLSCSPISGHRSVSWYQQTPGQGLQFLFEYFSETQRNKGNFPGRFSGRQFSNSRSEMNVSTLELGDSALYLCASSLADPWNEQFFGPGTRLTVL.

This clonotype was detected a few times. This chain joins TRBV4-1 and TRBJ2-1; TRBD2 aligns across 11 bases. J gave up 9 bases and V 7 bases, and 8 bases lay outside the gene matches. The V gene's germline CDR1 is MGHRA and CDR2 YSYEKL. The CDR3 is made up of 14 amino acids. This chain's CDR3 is CASTRVAGGVEQFF. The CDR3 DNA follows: TGCGCCAGCACCCGGGTAGCGGGAGGGGTTGAGCAGTTCTTC.

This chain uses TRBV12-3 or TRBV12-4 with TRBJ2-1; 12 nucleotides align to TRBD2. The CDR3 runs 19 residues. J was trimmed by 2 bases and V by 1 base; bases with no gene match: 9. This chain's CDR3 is CASSLGRSSSGRAYNEQFF. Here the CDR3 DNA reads TGTGCCAGCAGTTTAGGCAGAAGTTCTAGCGGGAGGGCCTACAATGAGCAGTTCTTC.

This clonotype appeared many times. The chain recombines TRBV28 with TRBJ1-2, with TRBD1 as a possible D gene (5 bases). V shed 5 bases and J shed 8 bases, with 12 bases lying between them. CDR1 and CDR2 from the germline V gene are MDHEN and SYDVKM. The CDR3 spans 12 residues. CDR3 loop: CASSPQGPGYTF. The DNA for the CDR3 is TGTGCCAGCAGTCCGCAGGGCCCCGGCTACACCTTC.

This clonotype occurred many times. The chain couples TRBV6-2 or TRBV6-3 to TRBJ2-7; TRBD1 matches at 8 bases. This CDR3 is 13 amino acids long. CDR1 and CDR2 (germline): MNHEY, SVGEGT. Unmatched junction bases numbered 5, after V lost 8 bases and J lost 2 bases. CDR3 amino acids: CASGPTGAYEQYF. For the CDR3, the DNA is TGTGCCAGCGGGCCGACAGGGGCCTACGAGCAGTACTTC.

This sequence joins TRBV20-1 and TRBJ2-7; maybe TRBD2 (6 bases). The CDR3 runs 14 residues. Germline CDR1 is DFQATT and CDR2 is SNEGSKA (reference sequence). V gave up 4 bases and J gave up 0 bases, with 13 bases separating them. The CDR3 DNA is TGCAGTGCTAAAAGTAGGGACTTCTCCTACGAGCAGTACTTC. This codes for CSAKSRDFSYEQYF.

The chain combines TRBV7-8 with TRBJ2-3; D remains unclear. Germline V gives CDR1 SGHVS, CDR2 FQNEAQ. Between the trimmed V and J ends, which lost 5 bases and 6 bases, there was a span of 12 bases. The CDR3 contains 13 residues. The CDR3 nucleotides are TGTGCCAGCAGCCCACTCTCCTCGGATACGCAGTATTTT. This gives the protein CASSPLSSDTQYF. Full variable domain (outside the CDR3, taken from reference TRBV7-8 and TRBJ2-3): GAGVSQSPRYKVAKRGQDVALRCDPISGHVSLFWYQQALGQGPEFLTYFQNEAQLDKSGLPSDRFFAERPEGSVSTLKIQRTQQEDSAVYLCASSPLSSDTQYFGPGTRLTVL.

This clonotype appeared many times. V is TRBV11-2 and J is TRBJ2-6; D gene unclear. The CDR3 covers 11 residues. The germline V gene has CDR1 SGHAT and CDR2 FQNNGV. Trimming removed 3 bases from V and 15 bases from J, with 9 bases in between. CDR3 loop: CASSLVRSLTF. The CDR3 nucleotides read TGTGCCAGCAGCTTGGTAAGGTCCCTGACTTTC.

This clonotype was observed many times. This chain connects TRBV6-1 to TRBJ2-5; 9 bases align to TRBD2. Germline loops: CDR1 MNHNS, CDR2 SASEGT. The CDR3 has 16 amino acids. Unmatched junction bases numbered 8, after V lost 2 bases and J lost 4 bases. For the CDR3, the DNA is TGTGCCAGCAGTGAACTAGCGGGAACAGGAGGAGAGACCCAGTACTTC. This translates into CASSELAGTGGETQYF.

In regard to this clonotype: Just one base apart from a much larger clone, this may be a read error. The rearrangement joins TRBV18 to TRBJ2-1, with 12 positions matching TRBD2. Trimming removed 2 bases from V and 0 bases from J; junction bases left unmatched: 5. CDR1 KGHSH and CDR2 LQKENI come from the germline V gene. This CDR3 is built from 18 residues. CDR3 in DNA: TGTGCCAGCTCACCAACCGTGACTAGCGGGAGCTCCTACAATGAGCAGTTCTTC. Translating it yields CASSPTVTSGSSYNEQFF. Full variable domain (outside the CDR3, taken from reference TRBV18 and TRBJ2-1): NAGVMQNPRHLVRRRGQEARLRCSPMKGHSHVYWYRQLPEEGLKFMVYLQKENIIDESGMPKERFSAEFPKEGPSILRIQQVVRGDSAAYFCASSPTVTSGSSYNEQFFGPGTRLTVL.

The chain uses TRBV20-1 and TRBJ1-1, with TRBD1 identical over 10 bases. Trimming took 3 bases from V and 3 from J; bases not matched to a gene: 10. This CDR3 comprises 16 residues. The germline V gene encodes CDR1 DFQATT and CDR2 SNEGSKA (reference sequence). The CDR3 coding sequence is TGCAGTGCTAGCCCTGGGACAGGGGAGTGGGACACTGAAGCTTTCTTT. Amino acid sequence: CSASPGTGEWDTEAFF.

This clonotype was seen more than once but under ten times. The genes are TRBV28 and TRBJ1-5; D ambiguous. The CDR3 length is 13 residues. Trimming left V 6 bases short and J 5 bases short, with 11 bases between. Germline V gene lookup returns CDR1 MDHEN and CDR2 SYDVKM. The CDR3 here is CASSGSAYQPQHF. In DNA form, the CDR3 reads TGTGCCAGCAGCGGGTCCGCCTATCAGCCCCAGCATTTT. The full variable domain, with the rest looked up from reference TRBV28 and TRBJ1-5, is DVKVTQSSRYLVKRTGEKVFLECVQDMDHENMFWYRQDPGLGLRLIYFSYDVKMKEKGDIPEGYSVSREKKERFSLILESASTNQTSMYLCASSGSAYQPQHFGDGTRLSIL.

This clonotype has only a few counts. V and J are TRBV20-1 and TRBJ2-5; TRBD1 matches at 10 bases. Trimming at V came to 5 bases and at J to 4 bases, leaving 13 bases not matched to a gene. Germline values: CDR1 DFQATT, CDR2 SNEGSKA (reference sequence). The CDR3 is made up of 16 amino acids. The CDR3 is CSAGQDRGVRGETQYF. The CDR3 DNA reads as TGCAGTGCTGGACAGGACAGGGGGGTTAGGGGAGAGACCCAGTACTTC.

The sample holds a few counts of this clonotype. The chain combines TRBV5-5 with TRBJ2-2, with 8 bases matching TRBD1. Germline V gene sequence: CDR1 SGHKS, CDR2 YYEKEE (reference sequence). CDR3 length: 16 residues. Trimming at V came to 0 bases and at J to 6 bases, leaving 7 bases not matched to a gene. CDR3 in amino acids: CASSLVTGAFPGELFF. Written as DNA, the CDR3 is TGTGCCAGCAGCTTGGTGACAGGGGCGTTTCCCGGGGAGCTGTTTTTT.

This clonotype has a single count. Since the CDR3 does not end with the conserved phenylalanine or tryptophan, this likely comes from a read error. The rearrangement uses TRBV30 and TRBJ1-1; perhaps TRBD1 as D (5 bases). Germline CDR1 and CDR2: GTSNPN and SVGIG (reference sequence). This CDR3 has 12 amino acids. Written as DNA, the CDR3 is TGTGCCCTCCTGGGGCCTGGCACTAAAGCTTTCCTT. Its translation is CALLGPGTKAFL.

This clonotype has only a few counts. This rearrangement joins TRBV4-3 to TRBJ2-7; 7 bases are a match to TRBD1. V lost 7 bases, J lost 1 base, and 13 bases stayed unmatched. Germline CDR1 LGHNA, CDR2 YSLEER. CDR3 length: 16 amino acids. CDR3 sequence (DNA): TGCGCCAGCATGCCCTGGATCCGGGACAGATCCTACGAGCAGTACTTC. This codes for CASMPWIRDRSYEQYF.